This T cell receptor (beta chain) was sequenced during a study of tumor and adjacent non-tumor tissue in lung cancer. Study-wide background: Aged about 30 to 76 years, patients included more than nine men and about 5 women with stage I to III disease. Each sample yielded around 4 million productive TCRbeta reads on average.

In the case of this clonotype: Its target is unknown.

Trimming removed 3 bases from V and 2 bases from J, with 17 bases in between. The CDR3 extends over 16 amino acids. The germline V gene has CDR1 LGHNA and CDR2 YNFKEQ. RNA was extracted from bulk tissue without any cell sorting. This non-tumor lung sample came from over 3 cm beyond the tumor edge. General study findings and limits: TCR diversity was significantly greater in tumor than normal lung tissue.

TCRbeta libraries were built with three rounds of nested PCR, modified from ARM-PCR. TCRdb fed the multiplex PCR reads into MiXCR, producing one record per CDR3 protein. This table holds 35,000 to 55,000 distinct CDR3 sequences, roughly 60% found once. The material sequenced was distant non-tumor lung tissue. The clonotype was recovered from a man over 45 with non-small cell lung cancer. The chain links TRBV4-2 to TRBJ2-7, with D maybe TRBD2 (6 bases). CDR3 region: CASSQDGLPSTYEQYF. The CDR3 DNA sequence: TGTGCCAGCAGCCAGGATGGACTACCCAGTACCTACGAGCAGTACTTC.